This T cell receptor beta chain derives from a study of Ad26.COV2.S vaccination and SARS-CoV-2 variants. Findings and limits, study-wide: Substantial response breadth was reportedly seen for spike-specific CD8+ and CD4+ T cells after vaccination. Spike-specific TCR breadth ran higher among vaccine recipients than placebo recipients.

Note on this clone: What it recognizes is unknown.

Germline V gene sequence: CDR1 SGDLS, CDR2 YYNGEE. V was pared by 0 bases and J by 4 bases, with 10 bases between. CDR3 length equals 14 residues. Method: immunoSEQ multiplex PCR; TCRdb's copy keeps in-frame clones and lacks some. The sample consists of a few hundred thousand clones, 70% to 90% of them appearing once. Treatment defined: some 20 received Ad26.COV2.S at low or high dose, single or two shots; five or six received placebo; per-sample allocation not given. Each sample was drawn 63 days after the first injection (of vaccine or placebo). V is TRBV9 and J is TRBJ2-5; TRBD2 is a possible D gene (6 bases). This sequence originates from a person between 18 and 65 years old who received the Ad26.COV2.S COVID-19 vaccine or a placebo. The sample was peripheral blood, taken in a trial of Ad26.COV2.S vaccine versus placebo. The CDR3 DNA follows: TGTGCCAGCAGCGTAGGGGGGGACCGAGAGACCCAGTACTTC. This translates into CASSVGGDRETQYF.